Listed below are T cell receptor beta chains from one sample, sequenced in a study of cytomegalovirus exposure and HLA in healthy donors. Profiled with immunoSEQ multiplex PCR; TCRdb holds only in-frame clones, not every one. Here the sample spans roughly 120,000 clones, roughly 88% being singletons. Sequences were obtained from PBMCs. Receptors originate from a man aged 18 to 30 in good health and CMV-seronegative. Both conserved end residues are part of each CDR3. The order of the fields is clone size, J gene, CDR3 length, D gene, V gene, CDR3 DNA, CDR3 protein. The D gene is left open where the match is weak. Clone size, where shown, is once, few, many, or a class for clones that have expanded.

- | TRBJ1-2 | 13 | - | TRBV2 | TGTGCCAGCGTAAGAGAAGAGAACTATGGCTACACCTTC | CASVREENYGYTF
- | TRBJ1-5 | 14 | TRBD1 | TRBV6-5 | TGTGCCAGCAGACAACAGGGGAAGAGCCAGCCCCAGCATTTT | CASRQQGKSQPQHF
- | TRBJ2-7 | 15 | TRBD1 | TRBV12-5 | TGTGCTAGTGGCCCGGGACAGGGGGGACTCTACGAGCAGTACTTC | CASGPGQGGLYEQYF
few | TRBJ1-5 | 11 | - | TRBV20-1 | TGCAGTGCTACAGACTCTTGGCCCCAGCATTTT | CSATDSWPQHF
- | TRBJ1-2 | 14 | TRBD1 | TRBV29-1 | TGCAGCGTTGAAGAGGCAGGGGGGAACTATGGCTACACCTTC | CSVEEAGGNYGYTF
few | TRBJ1-6 | 14 | - | TRBV9 | TGTGCCAGCAGCGTCGGCAGCGATAATTCACCCCTCCACTTT | CASSVGSDNSPLHF
- | TRBJ2-1 | 15 | TRBD1 | TRBV7-8 | TGTGCCAGCAGATCAGACAGGGACAGTTGGGATGAGCAGTTCTTC | CASRSDRDSWDEQFF
- | TRBJ2-1 | 14 | TRBD1 | TRBV29-1 | TGCAGCGTTATAAAGACAGGGGGTTACAATGAGCAGTTCTTC | CSVIKTGGYNEQFF
- | TRBJ2-2 | 15 | TRBD2 | TRBV6-1 | TGTGCCACAAAAGGGCTACTAGCGGGGACCGGGGAGCTGTTTTTT | CATKGLLAGTGELFF
- | TRBJ2-3 | 15 | - | TRBV27 | TGTGCCAGCAGTTCGGGCAGGGGAATGGAAGATACGCAGTATTTT | CASSSGRGMEDTQYF
- | TRBJ2-7 | 17 | TRBD2 | TRBV7-9 | TGTGCCAGCAGCGCCACAACTAGCGTCCCCTTTTCCTACGAGCAGTACTTC | CASSATTSVPFSYEQYF
- | TRBJ2-2 | 16 | - | TRBV11-3 | TGTGCCAGCAGCCAAAAAACGAGCGGGTCTGCCGGGGAGCTGTTTTTT | CASSQKTSGSAGELFF
once | TRBJ2-1 | 15 | TRBD2 | TRBV5-1 | TGCGCCAGCAGCTTGGGGACTAGCTCGGGCAATGAGCAGTTCTTC | CASSLGTSSGNEQFF
- | TRBJ2-7 | 13 | - | TRBV11-2 | TGTGCCAGCAGCTTAGAATCCGTGTCCGAGCAGTACTTC | CASSLESVSEQYF
few | TRBJ1-2 | 14 | - | TRBV7-9 | TGTGCCAGCAACTTGGCGGGGGTTAACTATGGCTACACCTTC | CASNLAGVNYGYTF
few | TRBJ1-5 | 14 | - | TRBV18 | TGTGCCAGCTCACAAGGGGGAAACAATCAGCCCCAGCATTTT | CASSQGGNNQPQHF
- | TRBJ2-2 | 15 | TRBD1 | TRBV6-5 | TGTGCCAGCAGCCGGACAGGGGGCCTGACCGGGGAGCTGTTTTTT | CASSRTGGLTGELFF
- | TRBJ2-1 | 13 | - | TRBV11-2 | TGTGCCAGCAGCCAGGCGCGGGAAGATGAGCAGTTCTTC | CASSQAREDEQFF
- | TRBJ2-1 | 16 | TRBD2 | TRBV6-4 | TGTGCCAGCAGACCCGAAACTAGCGGGAGCTTTAATGAGCAGTTCTTC | CASRPETSGSFNEQFF
- | TRBJ2-1 | 15 | - | TRBV7-2 | TGTGCCAGCAGATACTCGGGGGAGGTACGCAATGAGCAGTTCTTC | CASRYSGEVRNEQFF
- | TRBJ1-6 | 14 | - | TRBV4-1 | TGCGCCAGCAGTATGACAGGAGGCAATTCACCCCTCCACTTT | CASSMTGGNSPLHF
once | TRBJ1-5 | 15 | - | TRBV19 | TGTGCCAGTAGTATAGCGCTCGGAGGCAATCAGCCCCAGCATTTT | CASSIALGGNQPQHF
- | TRBJ1-1 | 15 | - | TRBV10-1 | TGCGCCAGCAGTGAGTTGCGGGATCGGTCCACTGAAGCTTTCTTT | CASSELRDRSTEAFF
- | TRBJ2-5 | 13 | - | TRBV5-8 | TGTGCCAGCAGCTCGGCCTTCGGGGAGACCCAGTACTTC | CASSSAFGETQYF
- | TRBJ2-1 | 14 | - | TRBV9 | TGTGCCAGCAGCGTAGATACTAACTACAATGAGCAGTTCTTC | CASSVDTNYNEQFF
few | TRBJ1-2 | 15 | TRBD1 | TRBV5-1 | TGCGCCAGCAGCCCGGGACAGGGGGACTACTATGGCTACACCTTC | CASSPGQGDYYGYTF
- | TRBJ2-2 | 13 | - | TRBV27 | TGTGCCAGCAGTTTCGGAGCCACCGGGGAGCTGTTTTTT | CASSFGATGELFF
- | TRBJ1-1 | 14 | - | TRBV4-1 | TGCGCCAGCAGCCAAGGTTGGGCAGGCTCTGAAGCTTTCTTT | CASSQGWAGSEAFF
- | TRBJ1-3 | 14 | - | TRBV6-1 | TGTGCCAGCAGCCCTAATGGGGCGGGAAACACCATATATTTT | CASSPNGAGNTIYF
- | TRBJ1-1 | 14 | - | TRBV5-6 | TGTGCCAGCAGCCCCGGGTGGATGAACACTGAAGCTTTCTTT | CASSPGWMNTEAFF
- | TRBJ1-4 | 17 | - | TRBV4-1 | TGCGCCAGCAGCCAAGATCACGTTCCCGGGGGAAGTGAAAAACTGTTTTTT | CASSQDHVPGGSEKLFF
- | TRBJ2-3 | 16 | - | TRBV7-7 | TGTGCCAGCAGCTCAGGACTTTTAATTTACACAGATACGCAGTATTTT | CASSSGLLIYTDTQYF
- | TRBJ2-7 | 14 | TRBD1 | TRBV27 | TGTGCCAGCAGTTTCTCCGACAGGGCCCACGAGCAGTACTTC | CASSFSDRAHEQYF
- | TRBJ1-5 | 13 | - | TRBV11-2 | TGTGCCAGCAGCGTAACGGGGAATCAGCCCCAGCATTTT | CASSVTGNQPQHF
few | TRBJ1-5 | 14 | - | TRBV28 | TGTGCCAGCAAGAGGTCCCATAGCAATCAGCCCCAGCATTTT | CASKRSHSNQPQHF
- | TRBJ1-3 | 15 | - | TRBV7-2 | TGTGCCAGCAGCCTCGAGGGAGTACCGGGAAGCACCATATATTTT | CASSLEGVPGSTIYF
- | TRBJ1-2 | 14 | - | TRBV6-5 | TGTGCCAGCAGTTACTCTGCGGGGGACTATGGCTACACCTTC | CASSYSAGDYGYTF
- | TRBJ2-7 | 14 | - | TRBV28 | TGTGCCAGCAGTTCCCCGACTAGCTCCTACGAGCAGTACTTC | CASSSPTSSYEQYF
- | TRBJ2-7 | 14 | TRBD2 | TRBV25-1 | TGTGCCAGCAGTGTGATTAGCGGGATCTACGAGCAGTACTTC | CASSVISGIYEQYF
- | TRBJ2-7 | 14 | - | TRBV11-2 | TGTGCCAGCAGGCGCCTAGCGAAGGGAAACGAGCAGTACTTC | CASRRLAKGNEQYF
- | TRBJ2-7 | 17 | TRBD2 | TRBV19 | TGTGCCAGTAGTAAGGGACTAGCGGGAGGGATCACGTACGAGCAGTACTTC | CASSKGLAGGITYEQYF
- | TRBJ2-7 | 12 | - | TRBV29-1 | TGCAGCGTTGGAGGATTATCCTACGAGCAGTACTTC | CSVGGLSYEQYF
- | TRBJ2-1 | 15 | - | TRBV6-6 | TGTGCCAGCAGTTACCCACTCGATGAACCGAACAGGCGGTTCTTC | CASSYPLDEPNRRFF
- | TRBJ2-1 | 14 | TRBD1 | TRBV10-1 | TGCGCCAGCAGTGTCGACAGGGGTGGTAATGAGCAGTTCTTC | CASSVDRGGNEQFF
once | TRBJ2-3 | 17 | TRBD2 | TRBV19 | TGTGCCAGTAGTAATAGAAGGGGACTAGTGAACACAGATACGCAGTATTTT | CASSNRRGLVNTDTQYF
- | TRBJ1-6 | 13 | - | TRBV7-9 | TGTGCCAGCAGCTTAGGGGCGAATTCACCCCTCCACTTT | CASSLGANSPLHF
- | TRBJ2-6 | 16 | - | TRBV4-3 | TGCGCCAGCAGCCAAGATGCGAACTCTGGGGCCAACGTCCTGACTTTC | CASSQDANSGANVLTF
- | TRBJ1-4 | 15 | TRBD1 | TRBV2 | TGTGCCAGCAACTATCAACAGGGGATTAGTGAAAAACTGTTTTTT | CASNYQQGISEKLFF
- | TRBJ2-2 | 13 | - | TRBV5-1 | TGCGCCAGCAGTTTCGGGAACACCGGGGAGCTGTTTTTT | CASSFGNTGELFF
- | TRBJ2-6 | 15 | - | TRBV18 | TGTGCCAGCTCACCAGGATGGGCAGGGGCCAACGTCCTGACTTTC | CASSPGWAGANVLTF
- | TRBJ1-1 | 15 | - | TRBV30 | TGTGCCTGGAGTGTACTACGACAGACGAACACTGAAGCTTTCTTT | CAWSVLRQTNTEAFF
once | TRBJ1-6 | 16 | - | TRBV7-6 | TGTGCCAGCAGCCCAAGGTCGGGGGGCCAAAATTCACCCCTCCACTTT | CASSPRSGGQNSPLHF